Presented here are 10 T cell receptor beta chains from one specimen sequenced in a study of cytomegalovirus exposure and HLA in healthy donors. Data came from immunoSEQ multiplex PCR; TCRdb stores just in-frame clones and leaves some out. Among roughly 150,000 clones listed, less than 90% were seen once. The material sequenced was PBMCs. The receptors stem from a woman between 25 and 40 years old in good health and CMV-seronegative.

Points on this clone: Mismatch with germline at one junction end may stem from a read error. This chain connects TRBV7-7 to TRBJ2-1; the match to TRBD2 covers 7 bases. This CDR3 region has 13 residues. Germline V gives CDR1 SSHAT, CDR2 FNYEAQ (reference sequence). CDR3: CASSQYGEGEQFF. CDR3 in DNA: TGTGCTAGCAGTCAGTACGGGGAGGGTGAGCAGTTCTTC.

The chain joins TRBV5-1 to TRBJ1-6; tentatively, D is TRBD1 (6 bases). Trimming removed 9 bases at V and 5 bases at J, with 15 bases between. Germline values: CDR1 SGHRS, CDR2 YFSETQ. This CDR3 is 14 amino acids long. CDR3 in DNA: TGCGCCACCATCCCGGGACACAATAATTCACCCCTCCACTTT. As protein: CATIPGHNNSPLHF.

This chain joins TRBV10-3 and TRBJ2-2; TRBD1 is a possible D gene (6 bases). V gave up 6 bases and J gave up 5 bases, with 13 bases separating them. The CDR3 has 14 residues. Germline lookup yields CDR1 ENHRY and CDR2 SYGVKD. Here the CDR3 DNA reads TGTGCCATCAGGGAACAGGGTTCGACCGGGGAGCTGTTTTTT. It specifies CAIREQGSTGELFF.

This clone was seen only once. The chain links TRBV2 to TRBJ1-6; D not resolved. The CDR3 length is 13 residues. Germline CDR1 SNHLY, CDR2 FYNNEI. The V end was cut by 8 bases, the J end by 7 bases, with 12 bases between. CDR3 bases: TGTGCCAGCTGTGTGCAGGTCAATTCACCCCTCCACTTT. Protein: CASCVQVNSPLHF. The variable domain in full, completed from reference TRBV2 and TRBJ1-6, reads EPEVTQTPSHQVTQMGQEVILRCVPISNHLYFYWYRQILGQKVEFLVSFYNNEISEKSEIFDDQFSVERPDGSNFTLKIRSTKLEDSAMYFCASCVQVNSPLHFGNGTRLTVT.

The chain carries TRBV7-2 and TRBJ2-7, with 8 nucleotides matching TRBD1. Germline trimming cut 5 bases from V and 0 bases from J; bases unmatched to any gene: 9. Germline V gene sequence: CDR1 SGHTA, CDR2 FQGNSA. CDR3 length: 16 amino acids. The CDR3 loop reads CASSPAGTGSSYEQYF. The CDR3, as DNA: TGTGCCAGCAGCCCCGCCGGGACAGGAAGCTCCTACGAGCAGTACTTC.

The DNA of the CDR3 is TGTGCCAGTAGTATAGTGGTTGGGGCAGACTACGAGCAGTACTTC. Its translation is CASSIVVGADYEQYF. The chain uses TRBV19 and TRBJ2-7, with a tentative D call TRBD1 (5 bases). CDR1 and CDR2 (germline): LNHDA, SQIVND (reference sequence). V gave up 1 base and J gave up 3 bases, with 13 bases separating them. The CDR3 length is 15 residues.

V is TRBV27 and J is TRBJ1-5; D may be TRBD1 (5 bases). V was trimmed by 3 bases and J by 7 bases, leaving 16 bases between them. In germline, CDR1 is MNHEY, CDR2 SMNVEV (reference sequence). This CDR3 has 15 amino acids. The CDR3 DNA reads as TGTGCCAGCAGTTTGGGGGGGAGCCATAGCCAGCCCCAGCATTTT. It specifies CASSLGGSHSQPQHF.

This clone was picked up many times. CDR3 coding DNA: TGTGCCAGCAGTGAGGGGACTAGTTCCTATGAGCAGTTCTTC. Translating gives CASSEGTSSYEQFF. The V gene is TRBV6-4, the J gene TRBJ2-1; TRBD2 aligns across 8 bases. This CDR3 has 14 amino acids. V was pared by 3 bases and J by 8 bases, with 6 bases of the junction left unmatched. Germline CDR1 MRHNA, CDR2 SNTAGT.

The DNA for the CDR3 is TGCGCCAGCAGGCACAACTTTTGGGACACACAGCATTTT. It encodes CASRHNFWDTQHF. The J gene is TRBJ1-5, the V gene TRBV4-3; TRBD1 is a possible D gene (6 bases). V lost 6 bases to trimming and J lost 13 bases, with 19 bases between them. CDR3 length equals 13 residues. Germline CDR1 and CDR2: LGHNA and YSLEER.

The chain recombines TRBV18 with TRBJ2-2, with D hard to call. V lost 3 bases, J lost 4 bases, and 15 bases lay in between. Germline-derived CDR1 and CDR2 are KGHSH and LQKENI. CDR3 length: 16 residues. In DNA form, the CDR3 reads TGTGCCAGCTCACCCGCCGGCGGAAGGAGCACCGGGGAGCTGTTTTTT. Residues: CASSPAGGRSTGELFF.